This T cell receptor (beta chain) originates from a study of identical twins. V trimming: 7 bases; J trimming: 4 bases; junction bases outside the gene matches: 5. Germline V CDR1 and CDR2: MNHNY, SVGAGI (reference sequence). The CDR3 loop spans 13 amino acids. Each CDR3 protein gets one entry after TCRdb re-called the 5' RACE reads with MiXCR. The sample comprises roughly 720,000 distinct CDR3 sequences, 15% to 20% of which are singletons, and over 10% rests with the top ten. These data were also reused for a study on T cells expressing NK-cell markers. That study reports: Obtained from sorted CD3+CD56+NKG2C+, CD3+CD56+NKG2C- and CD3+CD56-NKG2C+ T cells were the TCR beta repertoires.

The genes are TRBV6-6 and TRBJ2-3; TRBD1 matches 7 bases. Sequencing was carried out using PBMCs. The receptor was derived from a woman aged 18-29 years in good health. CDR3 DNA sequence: TGTGCCAGCACCTACAGGGGCCCAGATACGCAGTATTTT. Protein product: CASTYRGPDTQYF.